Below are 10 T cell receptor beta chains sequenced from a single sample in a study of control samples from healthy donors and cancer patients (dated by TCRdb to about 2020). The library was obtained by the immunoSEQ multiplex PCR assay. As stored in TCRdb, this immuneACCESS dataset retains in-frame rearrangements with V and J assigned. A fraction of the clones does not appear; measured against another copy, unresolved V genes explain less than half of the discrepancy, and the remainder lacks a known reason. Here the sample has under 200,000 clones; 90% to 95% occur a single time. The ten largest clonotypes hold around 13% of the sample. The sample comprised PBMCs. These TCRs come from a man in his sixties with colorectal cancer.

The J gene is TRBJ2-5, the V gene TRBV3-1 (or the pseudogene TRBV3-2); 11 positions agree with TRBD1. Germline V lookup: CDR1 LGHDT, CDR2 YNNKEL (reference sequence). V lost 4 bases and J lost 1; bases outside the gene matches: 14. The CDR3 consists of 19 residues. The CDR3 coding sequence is TGTGCCAGCAGCCCATATCATCCAACCGGGACAGGGGGCCAAGAGACCCAGTACTTC. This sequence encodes CASSPYHPTGTGGQETQYF.

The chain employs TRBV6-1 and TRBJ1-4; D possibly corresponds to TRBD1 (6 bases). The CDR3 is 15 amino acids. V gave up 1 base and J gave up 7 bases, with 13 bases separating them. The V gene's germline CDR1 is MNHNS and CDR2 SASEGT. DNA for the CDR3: TGTGCCAGCAGTGAAGTATGGACAGCACCTGAAAAACTGTTTTTT. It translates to CASSEVWTAPEKLFF.

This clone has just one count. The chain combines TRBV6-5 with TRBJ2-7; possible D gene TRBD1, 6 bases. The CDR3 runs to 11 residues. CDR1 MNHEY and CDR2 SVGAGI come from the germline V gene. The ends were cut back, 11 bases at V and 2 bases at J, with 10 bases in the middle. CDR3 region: CAAGTPYEQYF. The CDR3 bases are TGTGCCGCTGGGACACCCTACGAGCAGTACTTC.

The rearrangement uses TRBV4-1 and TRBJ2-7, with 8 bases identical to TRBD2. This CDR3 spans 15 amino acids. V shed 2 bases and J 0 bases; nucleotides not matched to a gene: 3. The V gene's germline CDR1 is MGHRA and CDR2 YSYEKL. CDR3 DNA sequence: TGCGCCAGCAGCCAAACTAGCGGTCCCTCCTACGAGCAGTACTTC. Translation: CASSQTSGPSYEQYF.

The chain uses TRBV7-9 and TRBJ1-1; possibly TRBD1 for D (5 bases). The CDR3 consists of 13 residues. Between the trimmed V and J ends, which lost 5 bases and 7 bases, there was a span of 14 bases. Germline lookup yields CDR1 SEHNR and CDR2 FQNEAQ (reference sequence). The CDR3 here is CASSPRGPSEAFF. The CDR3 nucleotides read TGTGCCAGCAGCCCCCGGGGCCCTAGTGAAGCTTTCTTT.

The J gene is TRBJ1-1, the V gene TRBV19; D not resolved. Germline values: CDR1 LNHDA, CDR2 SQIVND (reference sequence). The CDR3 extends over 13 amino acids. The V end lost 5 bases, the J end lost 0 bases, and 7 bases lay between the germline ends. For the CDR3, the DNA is TGTGCCAGTAGTGTATCAATGAACACTGAAGCTTTCTTT. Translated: CASSVSMNTEAFF.

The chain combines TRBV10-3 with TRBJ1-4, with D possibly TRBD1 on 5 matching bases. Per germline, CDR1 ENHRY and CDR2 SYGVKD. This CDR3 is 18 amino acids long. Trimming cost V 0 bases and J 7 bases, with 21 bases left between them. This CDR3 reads CAISESTGRGSWSEKLFF. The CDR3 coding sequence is TGTGCCATCAGTGAGTCTACGGGACGGGGATCGTGGTCTGAAAAACTGTTTTTT.

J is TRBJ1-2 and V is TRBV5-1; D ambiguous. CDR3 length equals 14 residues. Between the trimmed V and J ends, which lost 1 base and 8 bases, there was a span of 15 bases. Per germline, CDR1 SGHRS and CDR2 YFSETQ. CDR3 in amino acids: CASSLSSGTWGYTF. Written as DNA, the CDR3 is TGCGCCAGCAGCTTGAGTAGCGGAACGTGGGGCTACACCTTC.

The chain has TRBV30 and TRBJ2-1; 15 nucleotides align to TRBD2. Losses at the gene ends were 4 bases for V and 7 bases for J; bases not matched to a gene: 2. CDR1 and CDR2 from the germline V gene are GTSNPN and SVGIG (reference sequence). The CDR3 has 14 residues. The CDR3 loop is CAWTGTSGGNEQFF. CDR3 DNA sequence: TGTGCCTGGACCGGGACTAGCGGGGGGAATGAGCAGTTCTTC.

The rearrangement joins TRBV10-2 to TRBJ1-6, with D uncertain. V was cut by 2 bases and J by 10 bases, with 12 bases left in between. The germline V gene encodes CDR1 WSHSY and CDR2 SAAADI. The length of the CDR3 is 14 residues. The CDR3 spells CASSEPGSGSPLHF. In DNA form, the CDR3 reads TGCGCCAGCAGTGAGCCGGGTAGTGGCTCACCCCTCCACTTT.